The entry below gives a single TCR beta chain sequence along with its context. Its antigen is currently unknown. The protocol was immunoSEQ multiplex PCR, while the TCRdb copy is restricted to in-frame clones and leaves out a portion. This sample has a few thousand clones; around 71% occur once, and the top ten carry roughly 28%. This entry belongs to a study of T cell clonotyping in hematopoietic cell transplantation. Overall study results and limits: Higher Inverse Simpson Index values in graft donor and pretransplant recipient predicted broader posttransplant TCR diversity. No sorting was done, leaving CD4 and CD8 contributions mixed.

Recipients were bled about 28 days pretransplant and at posttransplant days 30, 100, 180. The V and J ends lost 3 bases and 2 bases respectively, with 25 bases between them. The CDR3 is 19 residues long. Looked up from germline, CDR1 is GTSNPN and CDR2 is SVGIG (reference sequence). The specimen comprised PBMCs, sampled 180 days after allogeneic stem cell transplant. This chain joins TRBV30 and TRBJ2-2; TRBD1 might be the D (6 bases). The TCR comes from a male patient between 50 and 60 years old who had an allogeneic stem cell transplant from an unrelated donor, so the T cells may come from the graft donor. Some clones in this sample may be carry-over from other donors' samples. CDR3 nucleotides: TGTGCCTGGAGAGGGGAGCTGTTGGGACACTCTACTAACACCGGGGAGCTGTTTTTT. This gives the protein CAWRGELLGHSTNTGELFF. The full variable domain, its missing parts supplied by reference TRBV30 and TRBJ2-2, is SQTIHQWPATLVQPVGSPLSLECTVEGTSNPNLYWYRQAAGRGLQLLFYSVGIGQISSEVPQNLSASRPQDRQFILSSKKLLLSDSGFYLCAWRGELLGHSTNTGELFFGEGSRLTVL.